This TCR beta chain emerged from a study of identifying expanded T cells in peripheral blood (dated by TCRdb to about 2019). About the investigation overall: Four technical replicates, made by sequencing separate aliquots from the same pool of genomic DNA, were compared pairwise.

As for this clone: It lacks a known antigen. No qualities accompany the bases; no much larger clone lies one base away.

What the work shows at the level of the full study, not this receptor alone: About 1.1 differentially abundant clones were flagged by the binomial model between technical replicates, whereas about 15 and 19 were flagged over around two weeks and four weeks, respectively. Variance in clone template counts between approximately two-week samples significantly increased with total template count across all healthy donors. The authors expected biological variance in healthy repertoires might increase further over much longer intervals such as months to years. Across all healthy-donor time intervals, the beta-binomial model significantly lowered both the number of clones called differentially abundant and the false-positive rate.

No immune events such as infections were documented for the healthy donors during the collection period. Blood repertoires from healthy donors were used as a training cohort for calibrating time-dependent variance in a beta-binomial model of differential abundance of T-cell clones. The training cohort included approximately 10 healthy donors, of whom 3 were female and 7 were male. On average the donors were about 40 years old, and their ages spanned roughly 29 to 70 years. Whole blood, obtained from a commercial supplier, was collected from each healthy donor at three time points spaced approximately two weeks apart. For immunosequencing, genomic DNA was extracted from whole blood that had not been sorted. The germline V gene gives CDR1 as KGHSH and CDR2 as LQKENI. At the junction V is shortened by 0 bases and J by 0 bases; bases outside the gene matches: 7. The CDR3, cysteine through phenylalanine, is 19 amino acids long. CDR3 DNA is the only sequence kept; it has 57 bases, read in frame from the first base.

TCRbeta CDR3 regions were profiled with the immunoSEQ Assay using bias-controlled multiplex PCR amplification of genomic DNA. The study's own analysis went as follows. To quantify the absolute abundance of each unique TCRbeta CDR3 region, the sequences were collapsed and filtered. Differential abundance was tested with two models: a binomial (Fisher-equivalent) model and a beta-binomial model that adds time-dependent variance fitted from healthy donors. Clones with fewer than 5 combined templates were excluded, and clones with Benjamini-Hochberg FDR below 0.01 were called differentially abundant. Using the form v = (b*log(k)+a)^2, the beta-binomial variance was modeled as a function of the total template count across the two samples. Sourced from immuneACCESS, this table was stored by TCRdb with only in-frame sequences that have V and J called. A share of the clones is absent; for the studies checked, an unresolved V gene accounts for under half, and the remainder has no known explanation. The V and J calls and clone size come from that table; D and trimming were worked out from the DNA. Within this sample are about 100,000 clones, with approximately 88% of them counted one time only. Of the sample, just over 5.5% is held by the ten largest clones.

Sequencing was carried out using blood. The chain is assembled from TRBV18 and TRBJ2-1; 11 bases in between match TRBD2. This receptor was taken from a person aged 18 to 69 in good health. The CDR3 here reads CASSPPAASGGLSYNEQFF. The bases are TGTGCCAGCTCACCACCGGCGGCTAGCGGGGGGCTCTCCTACAATGAGCAGTTCTTC.